These 17 T cell receptor beta chains came from one sample sequenced in a study of cytomegalovirus exposure and HLA in healthy donors. This PCR relied on a set of 60 Vbeta primers and 13 Jbeta primers. Profiling relied on immunoSEQ multiplex PCR, and the TCRdb table lists in-frame clones only, not all of them. The sample shows approximately 170,000 clones, roughly 79% of them seen only once. The sample comprised PBMCs. The origin of the receptors is a woman aged 40 to 55 in good health and CMV-seronegative.

CDR3 sequence reads: CASSTGAEAFF. Written as DNA, the CDR3 is TGTGCCAGCAGTACTGGAGCTGAAGCTTTCTTT. The rearrangement uses TRBV28 and TRBJ1-1; D uncertain. This CDR3 has 11 residues. The V end was cut by 5 bases, the J end by 6 bases, with 7 bases between. Germline V gene data show CDR1 as MDHEN and CDR2 as SYDVKM.

This sequence joins TRBV30 and TRBJ1-5; a weak D match, TRBD1 (6 bases). The CDR3 extends over 17 amino acids. Germline lookup yields CDR1 GTSNPN and CDR2 SVGIG (reference sequence). Trimming took 2 bases from V and 0 from J, leaving 17 bases between them. The CDR3 DNA is TGTGCCTGGAGTTCGGACAGAAGTCCGAATAGCAATCAGCCCCAGCATTTT. Amino acids: CAWSSDRSPNSNQPQHF.

This chain links TRBV5-4 with TRBJ1-2; 7 nucleotides agree with TRBD1. This CDR3 has 15 amino acids. V lost 2 bases to trimming and J lost 1 base; unmatched junction nucleotides: 5. Germline V gives CDR1 SGHNT, CDR2 YYREEE (reference sequence). CDR3 nucleotide sequence: TGTGCCAGCAGCTTCGAGGCAGGGGGTAACTATGGCTACACCTTC. Residues: CASSFEAGGNYGYTF.

The V gene is TRBV5-1, the J gene TRBJ2-7; the match to TRBD1 covers 7 bases. From germline, CDR1 is SGHRS and CDR2 YFSETQ. Trimming at V came to 0 bases and at J to 2 bases, leaving 8 bases not matched to a gene. This CDR3 is built from 16 residues. CDR3 DNA: TGCGCCAGCAGCTTGGGAGACAGGGCTAGGGCCTACGAGCAGTACTTC. Its translation is CASSLGDRARAYEQYF.

The rearrangement joins TRBV5-1 to TRBJ2-1; 10 bases are shared with TRBD2. The CDR3 is made up of 14 amino acids. V shed 4 bases, J shed 5 bases, and the junction held 3 bases outside the gene matches. Germline lookup yields CDR1 SGHRS and CDR2 YFSETQ. The chain's CDR3 is CASSPTSGNNEQFF. In DNA, the CDR3 is TGCGCCAGCAGCCCTACTAGCGGGAACAATGAGCAGTTCTTC.

This chain connects TRBV5-6 to TRBJ2-3; the match to TRBD2 covers 8 bases. From germline, CDR1 is SGHDT and CDR2 YYEEEE. The ends lost 0 bases at V and 4 bases at J; junction bases unmatched: 13. The CDR3 runs 18 residues. CDR3 protein: CASSLEGAGVGLSDTQYF. DNA for the CDR3: TGTGCCAGCAGCTTGGAAGGAGCGGGAGTTGGCTTATCAGATACGCAGTATTTT.

CDR3 sequence reads: CASSRSRSNEQFF. The CDR3 coding sequence is TGTGCCAGCAGTCGCAGTCGTTCCAATGAGCAGTTCTTC. The chain carries TRBV6-5 and TRBJ2-1; D is unclear. With 5 bases removed from V and 6 bases from J, the gap between germline ends came to 11 bases. Germline assignment: CDR1 MNHEY and CDR2 SVGAGI. The CDR3 consists of 13 residues.

In its sample, this clone was seen a few times. V usage is TRBV5-6 and J usage is TRBJ2-5, with 9 bases that match TRBD1. CDR3 length: 15 residues. In germline, CDR1 is SGHDT, CDR2 YYEEEE. Trimming at V came to 2 bases and at J to 4 bases, leaving 6 bases not matched to a gene. The CDR3 loop reads CASSFPQGAGETQYF. The CDR3 region has the DNA TGTGCCAGCAGCTTCCCACAGGGGGCGGGAGAGACCCAGTACTTC.

This clone occurred a few times. The chain is built from TRBV4-2 and TRBJ2-3, with 8 bases fitting TRBD2. V lost 0 bases to trimming and J lost 2 bases; unmatched junction nucleotides: 4. CDR1 is LGHNA, CDR2 YNFKEQ, per germline. This CDR3 is 16 amino acids long. CDR3 sequence: CASSQDWGLVTDTQYF. As DNA, the CDR3 is TGTGCCAGCAGCCAAGATTGGGGACTAGTCACAGATACGCAGTATTTT.

V gene TRBV11-3 combines with J gene TRBJ1-2; 8 bases agree with TRBD1. The CDR3 totals 14 residues. Trimming took 2 bases from V and 3 from J; bases not matched to a gene: 2. Germline assignment: CDR1 SGHNT and CDR2 YENEEA. The CDR3 coding sequence is TGTGCCAGCAGCTTACAGGGGGCGGACTATGGCTACACCTTC. As protein: CASSLQGADYGYTF.

A remark on this clone: This same CDR3 is encoded by further DNA sequences in the sample. V usage is TRBV5-1 and J usage is TRBJ2-7, with 10 nucleotides matching TRBD1. The CDR3 is 15 amino acids. V gave up 4 bases and J gave up 3 bases; unmatched junction bases: 7. The germline gives CDR1 SGHRS, CDR2 YFSETQ. The CDR3 protein is CASSPRTGGSYEQYF. The CDR3 DNA sequence: TGCGCCAGCAGCCCTCGGACAGGGGGAAGCTACGAGCAGTACTTC.

In its sample, this clone was seen a few times. The chain is built from TRBV7-9 and TRBJ1-3; 7 nucleotides agree with TRBD1. The CDR3 has 16 residues. V shed 3 bases, J shed 5 bases, and the junction held 10 bases outside the gene matches. Germline CDR1 and CDR2: SEHNR and FQNEAQ (reference sequence). The CDR3 loop is CASSFRSQGVRNTIYF. The CDR3 DNA reads as TGTGCCAGCAGCTTTCGCTCGCAGGGGGTCAGAAACACCATATATTTT.

V usage is TRBV25-1 and J usage is TRBJ2-3; 9 bases fit TRBD2. The CDR3 covers 16 residues. Germline V gene data show CDR1 as MGHDK and CDR2 as SYGVNS. The trim removed 4 bases at V and 3 bases at J, leaving 8 bases unmatched. The CDR3 DNA is TGTGCCAGCAGTGTAGCGGGAGACCGCTCAACAGATACGCAGTATTTT. Amino acids: CASSVAGDRSTDTQYF.

The chain joins TRBV14 to TRBJ1-1; D not certain. Germline V gene sequence: CDR1 SGHDN, CDR2 FVKESK. V was cut by 3 bases and J by 0 bases, with 5 bases left in between. The CDR3 spans 13 residues. The DNA of the CDR3 is TGTGCCAGCAGCCATGGCTTGAACACTGAAGCTTTCTTT. It specifies CASSHGLNTEAFF. The whole variable domain, filled in from reference TRBV14 and TRBJ1-1, reads EAGVTQFPSHSVIEKGQTVTLRCDPISGHDNLYWYRRVMGKEIKFLLHFVKESKQDESGMPNNRFLAERTGGTYSTLKVQPAELEDSGVYFCASSHGLNTEAFFGQGTRLTVV.

V gene TRBV2 combines with J gene TRBJ2-1; TRBD2 is a possible D gene (6 bases). V was shortened by 0 bases and J by 3 bases, with 15 bases between the two germline ends. The CDR3 extends over 17 amino acids. Germline V CDR1 and CDR2: SNHLY, FYNNEI. The CDR3 DNA follows: TGTGCCAGCAGTGAAGCGCTTCGCGGGATTGGCTACAATGAGCAGTTCTTC. As protein: CASSEALRGIGYNEQFF.

This chain links TRBV4-2 with TRBJ2-7; D is ambiguous. Germline V gene data show CDR1 as LGHNA and CDR2 as YNFKEQ. The CDR3 is 14 amino acids. The V end was cut by 0 bases, the J end by 3 bases, with 9 bases between. In DNA, the CDR3 is TGTGCCAGCAGCCAAGATGTCTTCTTCTACGAGCAGTACTTC. It is translated as CASSQDVFFYEQYF.

The CDR3 DNA reads as TGTGCCAGCAGCTTGATTTCTAAGGCTTTCTTT. Protein product: CASSLISKAFF. The genes are TRBV5-8 and TRBJ1-1; D ambiguous. Trimming cost V 1 base and J 11 bases, with 9 bases left between them. Per the germline V gene, CDR1 is SGHTS and CDR2 is YDEGEE. CDR3 length: 11 residues.